Below, one T cell receptor beta chain is given with its context. This sample is part of a study of T cell responses to AZD1222 COVID-19 vaccine. V lost 8 bases and J 4 bases, leaving 20 bases between the germline ends. This CDR3 has 15 residues. Germline V gene sequence: CDR1 MGHDK, CDR2 SYGVNS. Here immunoSEQ multiplex PCR was the method, and the copy in TCRdb shows in-frame clones only, minus some. The repertoire holds 200,000 or so clones, with under 95% as singletons. This sequence was found in an adult who received the AZD1222 COVID-19 vaccine. Source: peripheral blood, taken 28 days after the second AZD1222 dose. The genes are TRBV25-1 and TRBJ1-2; no clear D gene. CDR3 loop: CASLPTGRAPYGYTF. The DNA of the CDR3 is TGTGCCAGCCTCCCCACTGGTCGTGCCCCCTATGGCTACACCTTC.